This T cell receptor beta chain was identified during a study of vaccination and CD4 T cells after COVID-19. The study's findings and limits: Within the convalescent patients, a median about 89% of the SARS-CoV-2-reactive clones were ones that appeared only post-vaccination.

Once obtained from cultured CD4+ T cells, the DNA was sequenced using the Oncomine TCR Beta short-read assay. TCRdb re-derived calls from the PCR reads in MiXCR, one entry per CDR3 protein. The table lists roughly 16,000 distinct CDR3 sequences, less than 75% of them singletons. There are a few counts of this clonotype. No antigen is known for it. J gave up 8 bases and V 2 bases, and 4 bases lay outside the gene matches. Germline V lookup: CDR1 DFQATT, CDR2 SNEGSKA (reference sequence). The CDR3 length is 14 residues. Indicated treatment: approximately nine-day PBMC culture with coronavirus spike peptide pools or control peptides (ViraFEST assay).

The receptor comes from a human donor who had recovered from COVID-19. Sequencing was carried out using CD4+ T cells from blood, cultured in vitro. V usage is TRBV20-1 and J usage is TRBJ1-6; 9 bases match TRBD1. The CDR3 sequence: CSARPGTGYSPLHF. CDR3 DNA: TGCAGTGCTAGACCCGGGACAGGGTATTCACCCCTCCACTTT.